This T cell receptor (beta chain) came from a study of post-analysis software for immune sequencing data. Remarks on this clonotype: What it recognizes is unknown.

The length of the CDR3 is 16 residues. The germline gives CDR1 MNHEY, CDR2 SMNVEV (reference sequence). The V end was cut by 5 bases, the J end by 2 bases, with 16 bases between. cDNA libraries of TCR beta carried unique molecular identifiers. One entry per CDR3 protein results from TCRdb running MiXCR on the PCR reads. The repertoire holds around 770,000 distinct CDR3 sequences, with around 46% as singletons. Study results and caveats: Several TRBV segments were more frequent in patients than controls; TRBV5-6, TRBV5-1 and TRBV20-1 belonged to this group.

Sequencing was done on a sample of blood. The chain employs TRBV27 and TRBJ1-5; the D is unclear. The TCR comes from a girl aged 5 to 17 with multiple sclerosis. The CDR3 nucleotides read TGTGCCAGCAGTCCGAGGGTCGGTTTAGGCAATCAGCCCCAGCATTTT. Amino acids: CASSPRVGLGNQPQHF.